This T cell receptor (beta chain) derives from a study of radiation and T cells in renal cell carcinoma. Time point defined: blood 2 weeks post-SBRT. Stated treatment: 15 Gy SBRT to primary tumor, nephrectomy 4 weeks later. CDR3 size: 14 residues. CDR1 is SGHRS, CDR2 YFSETQ, per germline. V lost 4 bases and J 5 bases, leaving 13 bases between the germline ends. Some clones are missing from TCRdb's copy, which holds only in-frame ones; the method was immunoSEQ multiplex PCR. The repertoire holds 25,000 to 30,000 clones, with over 75% as singletons. The clonotype originates from a man between 60 and 75 years old with renal cell carcinoma. Sequences were derived from blood, sampled from a patient whose treatment included radiotherapy and nephrectomy. The chain links TRBV5-1 to TRBJ2-1; D is ambiguous. CDR3: CASSPFDLHNEQFF. CDR3 DNA: TGCGCCAGCAGCCCCTTTGACCTACACAATGAGCAGTTCTTC.